This record concerns one T cell receptor beta chain sequence. Its antigen is currently unknown. This sample stems from a study of cytotoxic CD8 clonotypes in ibrutinib-treated CLL. Study outcomes and limitations: Public clonotypes proved infrequent, and on treatment they shrank or remained steady. Clonality measured at baseline exceeded age-matched healthy donors, tracking circulating CD8+ T-cell counts.

Assay used: immunoSEQ multiplex PCR; TCRdb lists only in-frame clones, some missing. This sample yields roughly 160,000 clones, of which 84% are seen a single time; under 5.5% belongs to the top ten. This CDR3 comprises 17 residues. Germline-derived CDR1 and CDR2 are MNHEY and SMNVEV (reference sequence). With V trimmed by 1 base and J by 6 bases, 11 bases remained unmatched. The clonotype was recovered from a human donor with chronic lymphocytic leukemia. Sequenced material: PBMCs, taken after 24 months of ibrutinib treatment. V gene TRBV27 combines with J gene TRBJ2-3; 9 nucleotides align to TRBD2. The CDR3 DNA follows: TGTGCCAGCAGTTTATACGCTAGCGGGGACAAGGGGGATACGCAGTATTTT. Translation: CASSLYASGDKGDTQYF.